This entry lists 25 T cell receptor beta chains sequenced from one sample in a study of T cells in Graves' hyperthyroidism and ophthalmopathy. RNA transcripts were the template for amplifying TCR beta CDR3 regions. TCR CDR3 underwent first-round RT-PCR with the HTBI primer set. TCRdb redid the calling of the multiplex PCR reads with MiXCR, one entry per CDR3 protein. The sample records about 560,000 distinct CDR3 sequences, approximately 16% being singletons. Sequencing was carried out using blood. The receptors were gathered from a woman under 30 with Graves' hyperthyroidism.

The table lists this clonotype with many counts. The CDR3 DNA sequence: TGTGCCAGCAGCCTCGCGGGGACGGGGGGGGGCACAGATACGCAGTATTTT. Amino acid sequence: CASSLAGTGGGTDTQYF. This sequence joins TRBV11-2 and TRBJ2-3; 8 nucleotides match TRBD2. J was trimmed by 1 base and V by 5 bases; bases with no gene match: 11. Germline V gene sequence: CDR1 SGHAT, CDR2 FQNNGV. CDR3 length: 17 amino acids.

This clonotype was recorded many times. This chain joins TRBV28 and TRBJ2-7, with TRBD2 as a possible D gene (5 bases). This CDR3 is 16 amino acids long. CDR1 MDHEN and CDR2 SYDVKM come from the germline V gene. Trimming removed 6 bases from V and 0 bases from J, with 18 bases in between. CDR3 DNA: TGTGCCAGCAGATTCGGGCTAGCCGACAACTCCTACGAGCAGTACTTC. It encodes CASRFGLADNSYEQYF.

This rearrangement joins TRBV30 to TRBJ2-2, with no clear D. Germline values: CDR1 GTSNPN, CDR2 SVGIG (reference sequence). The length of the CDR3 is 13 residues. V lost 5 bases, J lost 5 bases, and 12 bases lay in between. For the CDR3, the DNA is TGTGCCTGGGCGCGACGGTCGACCGGGGAGCTGTTTTTT. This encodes CAWARRSTGELFF.

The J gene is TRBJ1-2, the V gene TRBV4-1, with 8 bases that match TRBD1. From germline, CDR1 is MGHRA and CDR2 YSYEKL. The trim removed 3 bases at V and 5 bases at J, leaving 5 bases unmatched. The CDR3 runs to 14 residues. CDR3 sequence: CASSHKGQGYGYTF. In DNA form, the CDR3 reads TGCGCCAGCAGCCATAAAGGACAGGGATATGGCTACACCTTC.

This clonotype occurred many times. In DNA form, the CDR3 reads TGCGCCAGCAGCCATATAGCGGGGGGGTCTTACGAGCAGTACTTC. It is translated as CASSHIAGGSYEQYF. The chain combines TRBV4-1 with TRBJ2-7; 11 nucleotides match TRBD2. J lost 4 bases, V lost 3 bases, and 5 bases had no gene match. Germline lookup yields CDR1 MGHRA and CDR2 YSYEKL. The CDR3 consists of 15 residues.

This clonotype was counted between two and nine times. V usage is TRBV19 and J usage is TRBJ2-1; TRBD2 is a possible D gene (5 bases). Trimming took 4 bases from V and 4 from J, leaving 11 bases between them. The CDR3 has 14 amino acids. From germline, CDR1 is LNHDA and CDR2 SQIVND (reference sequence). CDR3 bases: TGTGCCAGTAGTAGAGGGTACAGTTACAATGAGCAGTTCTTC. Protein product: CASSRGYSYNEQFF.

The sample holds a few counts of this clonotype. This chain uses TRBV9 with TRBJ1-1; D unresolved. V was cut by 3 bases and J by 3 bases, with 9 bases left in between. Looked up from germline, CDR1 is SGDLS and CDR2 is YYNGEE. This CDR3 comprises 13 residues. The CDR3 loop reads CASSADTHTEAFF. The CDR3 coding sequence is TGTGCCAGCAGCGCAGACACCCACACTGAAGCTTTCTTT.

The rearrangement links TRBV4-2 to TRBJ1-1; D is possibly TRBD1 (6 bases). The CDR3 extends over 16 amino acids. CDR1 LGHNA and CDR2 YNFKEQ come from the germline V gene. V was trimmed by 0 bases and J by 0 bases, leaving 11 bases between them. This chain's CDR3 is CASSQETGSLNTEAFF. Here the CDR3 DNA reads TGTGCCAGCAGCCAAGAGACAGGAAGTTTGAACACTGAAGCTTTCTTT.

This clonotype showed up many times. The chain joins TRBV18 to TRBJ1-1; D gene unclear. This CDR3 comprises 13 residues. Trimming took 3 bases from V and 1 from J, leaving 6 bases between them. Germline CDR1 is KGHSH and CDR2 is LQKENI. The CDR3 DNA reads TGTGCCAGCTCACCCCTATCGAACACTGAAGCTTTCTTT. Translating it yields CASSPLSNTEAFF.

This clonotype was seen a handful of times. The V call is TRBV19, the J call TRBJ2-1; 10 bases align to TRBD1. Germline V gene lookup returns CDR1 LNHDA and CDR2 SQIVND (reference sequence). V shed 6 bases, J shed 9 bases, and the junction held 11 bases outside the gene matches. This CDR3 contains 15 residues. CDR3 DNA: TGTGCCAGTAGAACCCTCGGGACAGGGGTTAGTGAGCAGTTCTTC. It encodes CASRTLGTGVSEQFF.

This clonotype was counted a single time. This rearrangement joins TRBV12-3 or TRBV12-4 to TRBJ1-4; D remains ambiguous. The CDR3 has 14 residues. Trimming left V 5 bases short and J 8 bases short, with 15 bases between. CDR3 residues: CASSPVVGREKLFF. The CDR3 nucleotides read TGTGCCAGCAGTCCTGTGGTCGGGCGGGAAAAACTGTTTTTT.

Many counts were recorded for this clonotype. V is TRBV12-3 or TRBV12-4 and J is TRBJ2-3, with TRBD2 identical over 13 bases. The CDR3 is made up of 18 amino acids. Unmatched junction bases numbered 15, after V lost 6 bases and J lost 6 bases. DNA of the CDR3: TGTGCCAGCAGCTTTACCCCTGGACTAGCGGGAGTTCGGGATACGCAGTATTTT. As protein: CASSFTPGLAGVRDTQYF.

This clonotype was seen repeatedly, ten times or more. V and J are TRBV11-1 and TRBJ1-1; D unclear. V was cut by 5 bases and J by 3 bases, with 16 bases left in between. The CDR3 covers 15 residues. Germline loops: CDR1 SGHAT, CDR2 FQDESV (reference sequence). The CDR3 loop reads CASSPLDWFHTEAFF. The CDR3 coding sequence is TGTGCCAGCAGCCCACTAGACTGGTTCCACACTGAAGCTTTCTTT.

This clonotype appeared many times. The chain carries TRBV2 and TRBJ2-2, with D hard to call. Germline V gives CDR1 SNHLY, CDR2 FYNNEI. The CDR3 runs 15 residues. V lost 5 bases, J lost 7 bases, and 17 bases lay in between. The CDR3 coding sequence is TGTGCCAGCAGTCATGATTTAAGAATAGGCGGGGAGCTGTTTTTT. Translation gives CASSHDLRIGGELFF.

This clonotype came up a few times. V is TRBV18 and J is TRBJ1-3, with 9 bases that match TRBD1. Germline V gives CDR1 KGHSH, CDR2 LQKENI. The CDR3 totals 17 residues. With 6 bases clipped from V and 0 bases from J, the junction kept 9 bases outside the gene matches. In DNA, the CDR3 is TGTGCCAGCTCTCCCGGGACAGGGATGGCCTCTGGAAACACCATATATTTT. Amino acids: CASSPGTGMASGNTIYF.

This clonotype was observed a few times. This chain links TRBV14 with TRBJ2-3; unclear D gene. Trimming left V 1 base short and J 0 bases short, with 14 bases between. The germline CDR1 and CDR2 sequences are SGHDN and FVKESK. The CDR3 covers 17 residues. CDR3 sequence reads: CASSQVRAMASTDTQYF. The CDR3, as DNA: TGTGCCAGCAGCCAAGTTAGGGCAATGGCTAGCACAGATACGCAGTATTTT.

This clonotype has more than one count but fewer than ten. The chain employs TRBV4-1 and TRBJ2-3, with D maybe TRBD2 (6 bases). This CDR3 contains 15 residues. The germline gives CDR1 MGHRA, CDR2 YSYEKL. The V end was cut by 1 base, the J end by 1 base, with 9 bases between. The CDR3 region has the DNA TGCGCCAGCAGCCAAGCGGGAGTCCGCACAGATACGCAGTATTTT. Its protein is CASSQAGVRTDTQYF.

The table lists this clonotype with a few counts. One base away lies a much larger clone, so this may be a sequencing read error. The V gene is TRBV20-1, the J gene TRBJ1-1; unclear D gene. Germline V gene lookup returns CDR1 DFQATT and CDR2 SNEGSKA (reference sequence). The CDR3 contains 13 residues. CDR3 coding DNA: TGCAGTGCTAAACGCCGGTTGAACACTGAAGGTTTCTTT. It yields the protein CSAKRRLNTEGFF.

The CDR3 loop is CASSPGQGDREQFF. Here the CDR3 DNA reads TGTGCCAGTAGTCCGGGACAGGGTGATCGTGAGCAGTTCTTC. The rearrangement joins TRBV28 to TRBJ2-1; the match to TRBD1 covers 9 bases. CDR3 size: 14 residues. Trimming at V came to 9 bases and at J to 9 bases, leaving 12 bases not matched to a gene. Germline assignment: CDR1 MDHEN and CDR2 SYDVKM.

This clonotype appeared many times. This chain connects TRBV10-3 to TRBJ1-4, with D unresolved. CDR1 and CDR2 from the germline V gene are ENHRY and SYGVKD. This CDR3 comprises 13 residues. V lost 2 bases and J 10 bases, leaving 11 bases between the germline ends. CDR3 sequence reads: CAISETTPGKLFF. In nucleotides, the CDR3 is TGTGCCATCAGTGAGACCACCCCGGGAAAACTGTTTTTT.

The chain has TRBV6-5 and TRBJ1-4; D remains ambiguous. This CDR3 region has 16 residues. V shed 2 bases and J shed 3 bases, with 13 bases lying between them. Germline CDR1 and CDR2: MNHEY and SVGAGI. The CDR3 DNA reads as TGTGCCAGCAGTTACCGGACCTCCGTAGCTAATGAAAAACTGTTTTTT. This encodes CASSYRTSVANEKLFF.

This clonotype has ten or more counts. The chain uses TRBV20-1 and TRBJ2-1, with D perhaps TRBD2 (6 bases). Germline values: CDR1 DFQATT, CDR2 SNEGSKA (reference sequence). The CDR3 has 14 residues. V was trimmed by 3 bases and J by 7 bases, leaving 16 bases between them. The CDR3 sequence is CSASGTPWGNEQFF. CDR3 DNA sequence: TGCAGTGCTAGTGGGACTCCATGGGGTAATGAGCAGTTCTTC.

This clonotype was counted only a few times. The CDR3 region is CASSYGSGGQPQHF. CDR3 nucleotide sequence: TGTGCCAGCAGTTACGGGTCGGGAGGTCAGCCCCAGCATTTT. The genes are TRBV6-5 and TRBJ1-5, with D hard to call. The length of the CDR3 is 14 residues. Germline values: CDR1 MNHEY, CDR2 SVGAGI. The ends were cut back, 2 bases at V and 6 bases at J, with 11 bases in the middle.

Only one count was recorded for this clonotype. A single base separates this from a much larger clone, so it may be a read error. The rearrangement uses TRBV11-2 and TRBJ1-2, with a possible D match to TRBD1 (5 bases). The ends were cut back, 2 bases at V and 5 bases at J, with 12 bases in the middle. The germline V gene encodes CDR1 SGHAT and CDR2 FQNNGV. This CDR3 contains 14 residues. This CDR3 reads CASSLSREGYGYTF. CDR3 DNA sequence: TGTGCCAGCAGCTTAAGCAGGGAGGGGTATGGCTACACCTTC.

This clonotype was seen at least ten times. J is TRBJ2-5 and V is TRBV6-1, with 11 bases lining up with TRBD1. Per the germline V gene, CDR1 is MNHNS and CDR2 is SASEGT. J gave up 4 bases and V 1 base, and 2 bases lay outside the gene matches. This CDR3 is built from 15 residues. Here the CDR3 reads CASSEGGQGGETQYF. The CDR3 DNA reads TGTGCCAGCAGTGAAGGGGGACAGGGGGGAGAGACCCAGTACTTC.